This is a list of T cell receptor beta chains from one sample in a study of shared clonotypes between healthy human individuals. Data came from immunoSEQ multiplex PCR; TCRdb stores just in-frame clones and leaves some out. The sample lists millions of clones, about 95% seen once, with about 1.1% in the top ten. The sample consisted of naive CD8+ T cells sorted from blood. The receptors shown here come from a man younger than 35 in good health. Both conserved end residues are part of each CDR3. A clone size is listed for some rows: how often the clone was seen (once, few, many), or a class if it is expanded.

>TRBJ2-2|TRBV13|-
CASSVGLAGAGELFF
>TRBJ1-2|TRBV7-9|-
CASSLGTGGDGYTF
>TRBJ1-1|TRBV4-3|-
CASSQEQGWDTEAFF
>TRBJ2-7|TRBV5-8|-
CASSQDEGEGSYEQYF
>TRBJ2-3|TRBV9|-
CASSIISGSLTDTQYF
>TRBJ1-1|TRBV10-3|-
CAISESADQAFF
>TRBJ1-1|TRBV19|-
CASSLTANTEAFF
>TRBJ1-2|TRBV4-3|once
CASSQGQGSHNYGYTF
>TRBJ1-5|TRBV15|-
CATSRGESNQPQHF
>TRBJ2-7|TRBV27|once
CASSFRAPYEQYF
>TRBJ2-7|TRBV13|-
CASSLGSALAATF
>TRBJ2-5|TRBV5-8|-
CASSLWTEETQYF
>TRBJ2-3|TRBV28|-
CASSSKRGGDWFGTDTQYF
>TRBJ1-6|TRBV4-1|-
CASSQERLNSPLHF
>TRBJ2-7|TRBV27|-
CASRSLGPPIYEQYF
>TRBJ2-5|TRBV5-1|-
CASSLAVLMGETQYF
>TRBJ2-7|TRBV18|-
CASLGTDEPHEQYF
>TRBJ2-1|TRBV13|-
CASSLEGLAGIYNEQFF
>TRBJ1-3|TRBV5-4|-
CASSLDRVVSGNTIYF
>TRBJ2-7|TRBV6-1|-
CASSERRTGGLPYEQYF
>TRBJ2-1|TRBV2|-
CASSEVTSGDNEQFF
>TRBJ2-5|TRBV7-3|-
CASSLRGLYEGQETQYF
>TRBJ1-5|TRBV27|-
CASSLNQLSNQPQHF
>TRBJ2-2|TRBV15|-
CATSAGAGELFF
>TRBJ1-2|TRBV6-5|-
CASSYSIQGRDGYTF
>TRBJ2-3|TRBV28|-
CASSGTLRGDTQYF
>TRBJ1-1|TRBV9|-
CASSPRQSTEAFF
>TRBJ2-6|TRBV11-2|-
CASSPGTGNSGANVLTF
>TRBJ2-3|TRBV9|-
CASSLSGVSTDTQYF
>TRBJ2-7|TRBV9|-
CASSPGTGGEQYF
>TRBJ1-2|TRBV2|-
CASSGDEDGYTF
>TRBJ2-1|TRBV5-4|-
CASSLGLSGTGNEQFF
>TRBJ1-2|TRBV19|-
CASSFADLYGYTF
>TRBJ2-7|TRBV10-3|-
CATIPTGYGEQYF
>TRBJ2-6|TRBV5-6|-
CASSLAGAGANVLTF
>TRBJ2-7|TRBV4-1|-
CASSQDRWAASYEQYF
>TRBJ2-7|TRBV5-8|-
CASSSEANYEQYF
>TRBJ2-7|TRBV27|-
CASSLFSGTINTGEQYF
>TRBJ1-4|TRBV5-4|-
CASSQRSPAIEKLFF
>TRBJ2-7|TRBV30|-
CAWITLPLAVTSSYEQYF
>TRBJ2-1|TRBV11-2|-
CASSLHSSGGDNEQFF